This passage covers 21 T cell receptor beta chains from one sample sequenced in a study of PD-1 blockade in classical Hodgkin lymphoma. All trial patients relapsed after autologous stem cell transplantation. Here immunoSEQ multiplex PCR was the method, and the copy in TCRdb shows in-frame clones only, minus some. The repertoire holds approximately 89,000 clones, with over 80% as singletons. The sequencing used peripheral blood mononuclear cells (PBMCs), collected at baseline. The receptors were sampled from a human donor with classical Hodgkin lymphoma.

A note on this clone: The junction does not match germline at one end; this may be a read error. The J gene is TRBJ2-2, the V gene TRBV2; D might be TRBD2 (5 bases). Germline assignment: CDR1 SNHLY and CDR2 FYNNEI. The CDR3 is 13 amino acids. CDR3 sequence reads: CVSSESGLVELFF. The CDR3 DNA follows: TGTGTCAGCAGTGAGTCTGGACTCGTGGAGCTGTTTTTT.

This chain's CDR3 is CASRGTGGMNTEAFF. The CDR3 DNA is TGTGCCAGCAGGGGGACAGGGGGCATGAACACTGAAGCTTTCTTT. This sequence joins TRBV6-1 and TRBJ1-1; TRBD1 matches 12 bases. CDR1 is MNHNS, CDR2 SASEGT, per germline. This CDR3 comprises 15 residues. Unmatched junction bases numbered 2, after V lost 6 bases and J lost 0 bases.

The chain recombines TRBV4-3 with TRBJ2-1; either TRBD1 or TRBD2 may supply D (6 bases each). V was clipped by 0 bases and J by 9 bases, with 15 bases between them. The CDR3 length is 15 residues. Germline V lookup: CDR1 LGHNA, CDR2 YSLEER. DNA for the CDR3: TGCGCCAGCAGCCAAGAAGGGGGAGGTAACAGTGAGCAGTTCTTC. Its translation: CASSQEGGGNSEQFF.

J is TRBJ2-7 and V is TRBV14, with D unresolved. CDR3 size: 14 residues. Germline CDR1 SGHDN, CDR2 FVKESK. Deletions cut 3 bases from V and 3 bases from J, with 12 bases between. CDR3: CASSHLDTGYEQYF. The CDR3 DNA follows: TGTGCCAGCAGCCACCTAGATACGGGCTACGAGCAGTACTTC.

This clone showed up just a few times. The chain couples TRBV27 to TRBJ2-2; 7 bases match TRBD1. This CDR3 comprises 17 residues. With V trimmed by 2 bases and J by 5 bases, 11 bases remained unmatched. In germline, CDR1 is MNHEY, CDR2 SMNVEV (reference sequence). CDR3 DNA: TGTGCCAGCAGTTTACCGCAGGGGGTTTTTTCGACCGGGGAGCTGTTTTTT. Translation gives CASSLPQGVFSTGELFF.

The V and J genes are TRBV29-1 and TRBJ2-7, with 7 bases aligning to TRBD2. V was clipped by 3 bases and J by 1 base; unmatched bases: 21. The CDR3 consists of 19 residues. CDR1 SQVTM and CDR2 ANQGSEA come from the germline V gene. The CDR3 spells CSVEHDCERDVQGSYEQYF. The CDR3 DNA follows: TGCAGCGTTGAGCATGATTGTGAGCGGGACGTCCAAGGATCCTACGAGCAGTACTTC.

CDR3 region: CASSLVPGYSNQPQHF. Written as DNA, the CDR3 is TGTGCCAGCAGTTTAGTACCCGGCTATAGCAATCAGCCCCAGCATTTT. The chain is built from TRBV28 and TRBJ1-5, with D uncertain. Trimming pared 2 bases from V and 0 bases from J, leaving 11 bases between. Per germline, CDR1 MDHEN and CDR2 SYDVKM. The CDR3 covers 16 residues.

This chain links TRBV7-6 with TRBJ2-1, with D perhaps matching TRBD1 or TRBD2 (5 bases each). This CDR3 has 16 residues. The ends were cut back, 4 bases at V and 7 bases at J, with 20 bases in the middle. In germline, CDR1 is SGHVS, CDR2 FNYEAQ. In nucleotides, the CDR3 is TGTGCCAGCAGCTCGACAGAAGGGACCTACGGGAATGAGCAGTTCTTC. Translated: CASSSTEGTYGNEQFF.

This rearrangement joins TRBV5-4 to TRBJ2-2; D gene ambiguous. V lost 4 bases and J lost 2, with 15 bases in between. Germline lookup yields CDR1 SGHNT and CDR2 YYREEE (reference sequence). The CDR3 has 16 residues. CDR3 DNA: TGTGCCAGCAGCATTAATAGCCGGACCAACACCGGGGAGCTGTTTTTT. Residues: CASSINSRTNTGELFF.

The chain links TRBV10-3 to TRBJ2-5, with 11 bases aligning to TRBD2. TRBJ2-7 explains the end of the DNA better; the J call may be wrong. The CDR3 consists of 13 residues. Germline CDR1 and CDR2: ENHRY and SYGVKD. The CDR3: CAITSGSGYEQYF. CDR3 in DNA: TGTGCCATAACTAGCGGGAGCGGTTACGAGCAGTACTTC.

This chain joins TRBV29-1 and TRBJ2-2; TRBD1 is a possible D gene (6 bases). Germline V gives CDR1 SQVTM, CDR2 ANQGSEA. The CDR3 sequence is 15 residues long. The V end lost 4 bases, the J end lost 3 bases, and 15 bases lay between the germline ends. The CDR3: CSVGGQGRHTGELFF. For the CDR3, the DNA is TGCAGCGTTGGGGGGCAGGGTCGGCACACCGGGGAGCTGTTTTTT.

The chain uses TRBV7-6 and TRBJ1-1, with D perhaps TRBD1 (6 bases). Germline V gene lookup returns CDR1 SGHVS and CDR2 FNYEAQ. CDR3 size: 16 residues. V was shortened by 5 bases and J by 1 base, with 17 bases between the two germline ends. The CDR3 is CASSPSSPGANTEAFF. The CDR3 coding sequence is TGTGCCAGCAGCCCTAGCTCCCCGGGGGCGAACACTGAAGCTTTCTTT.

This chain joins TRBV11-2 and TRBJ1-1; maybe TRBD1 (5 bases). The CDR3 runs 18 residues. V dropped 3 bases and J dropped 1 base, with 21 bases sitting between them. Per the germline V gene, CDR1 is SGHAT and CDR2 is FQNNGV. Here the CDR3 DNA reads TGTGCCAGCAGCTTCTCCCTGGGGCAGGGAATTGGGAACACTGAAGCTTTCTTT. Its translation is CASSFSLGQGIGNTEAFF.

The J gene is TRBJ2-5, the V gene TRBV9, with 7 nucleotides matching TRBD2. CDR1 is SGDLS and CDR2 is YYNGEE in the germline V gene. This CDR3 has 14 residues. V was pared by 2 bases and J by 7 bases, with 8 bases of the junction left unmatched. The DNA of the CDR3 is TGTGCCAGCAGCGTCTCCCAGCGGGATGGGACCCAGTACTTC. It is translated as CASSVSQRDGTQYF.

The chain is built from TRBV5-1 and TRBJ2-1, with D perhaps matching TRBD2 (5 bases). From germline, CDR1 is SGHRS and CDR2 YFSETQ. With 1 base removed from V and 0 bases from J, the gap between germline ends came to 11 bases. The CDR3 runs to 16 residues. Here the CDR3 reads CASSLMSGSSYNEQFF. CDR3 coding DNA: TGCGCCAGCAGCTTGATGAGCGGCAGCTCCTACAATGAGCAGTTCTTC.

The chain joins TRBV4-2 to TRBJ2-5; D unclear. This CDR3 is built from 15 residues. Trimming left V 1 base short and J 6 bases short, with 15 bases between. Germline assignment: CDR1 LGHNA and CDR2 YNFKEQ. In DNA, the CDR3 is TGTGCCAGCAGCCAAGGAATTGGGCCTTTTCAGACCCAGTACTTC. As protein: CASSQGIGPFQTQYF.

This rearrangement joins TRBV6-1 to TRBJ1-4, with D unclear. With 7 bases removed from V and 8 bases from J, the gap between germline ends came to 14 bases. The germline gives CDR1 MNHNS, CDR2 SASEGT. This CDR3 spans 13 amino acids. CDR3 bases: TGTGCCAGCAATAACATAGTCGGCGAAAAACTGTTTTTT. Translating gives CASNNIVGEKLFF.

The V and J genes are TRBV11-2 and TRBJ2-3, with no clear D. Trimming pared 1 base from V and 0 bases from J, leaving 5 bases between. The germline V gene has CDR1 SGHAT and CDR2 FQNNGV. This CDR3 is built from 14 residues. CDR3 in amino acids: CASSLVRSTDTQYF. The CDR3 region has the DNA TGTGCCAGCAGCTTAGTTAGGAGCACAGATACGCAGTATTTT. Together with reference TRBV11-2 and TRBJ2-3, the CDR3 gives the full variable domain: EAGVAQSPRYKIIEKRQSVAFWCNPISGHATLYWYQQILGQGPKLLIQFQNNGVVDDSQLPKDRFSAERLKGVDSTLKIQPAKLEDSAVYLCASSLVRSTDTQYFGPGTRLTVL.

The V and J genes are TRBV12-5 and TRBJ1-1, with TRBD1 matching 7 bases. This CDR3 region has 13 residues. Germline loops: CDR1 LGHNT, CDR2 FRNRAP. The J segment lost 4 bases and the V segment lost 11 bases, leaving 10 bases of the junction unmatched. CDR3 nucleotide sequence: TGTGCTGGGGGCAACGACAGGGTCACTGAAGCTTTCTTT. It is translated as CAGGNDRVTEAFF.

V is TRBV7-9 and J is TRBJ2-7; tentatively, D is TRBD2 (6 bases). Trimming took 5 bases from V and 7 from J, leaving 21 bases between them. Per the germline V gene, CDR1 is SEHNR and CDR2 is FQNEAQ (reference sequence). The CDR3 is 15 residues long. The CDR3 sequence: CASSRSLASNEEQYF. For the CDR3, the DNA is TGTGCCAGCAGCCGCTCACTAGCCTCAAACGAGGAGCAGTACTTC.

The V gene is TRBV9, the J gene TRBJ2-1; D possibly matches TRBD1 or TRBD2 (5 bases each). Germline CDR1 is SGDLS and CDR2 is YYNGEE. The V gene lost 3 bases and the J gene lost 5 bases, with 15 bases spanning the gap. This CDR3 comprises 15 residues. CDR3 sequence reads: CASSGLTGAHNEQFF. CDR3 in DNA: TGTGCCAGCAGCGGTCTTACCGGGGCACACAATGAGCAGTTCTTC.